Listed here is a single T cell receptor beta chain. The record originates from a study of blood T cell repertoires in COVID-19. Study-level information: Sources were T cells, B-cell-depleted T cells, or PBMCs; the material itself was cDNA or gDNA.

Those enrolled in Seattle joined during active infection and were followed longitudinally afterward. Original analysis: Cell counts per sample came from amplifying reference gene primers. Sequencing was performed with immunoSEQ multiplex PCR; in TCRdb, only in-frame clones are kept and a portion is missing. V, J and clone size are taken as reported in that table, and D and trimming were inferred from the DNA itself. In the table there are about 360,000 clones, approximately 86% of which are singletons. V shed 3 bases and J 9 bases; nucleotides not matched to a gene: 3. Germline CDR1 is SGHTA and CDR2 is FQGNSA. There are 14 residues in the CDR3.

The rearrangement uses TRBV7-2 and TRBJ1-6; 9 bases are shared with TRBD1. Input material: peripheral blood. The clonotype comes from a woman aged 55 to 70 with COVID-19, enrolled during active disease. CDR3 sequence (DNA): TGTGCCAGCAGCTTCGGGACAGGGAGTTCACCCCTCCACTTT. This sequence encodes CASSFGTGSSPLHF.